Below, one T cell receptor beta chain is given with its context. Its antigen remains unknown. The study ran its PCR with 60 Vbeta and 13 Jbeta primers. Repertoires were generated with immunoSEQ multiplex PCR, while TCRdb's copy carries only in-frame clones and drops some. Recorded for this sample: some 34,000 clones. The data were taken from a study of cytomegalovirus exposure and HLA in healthy donors. Study background: A data release that came early held approximately 85 million unique TCRs from HLA-typed donors. The study's findings and limits: It was assumed in the presence/absence analyses that sequencing depth was roughly uniform across donors. Reports showed the classifier diagnosing cytomegalovirus status with high specificity and sensitivity.

Trimming took 5 bases from V and 0 from J, leaving 13 bases between them. CDR1 and CDR2 from the germline V gene are SGHAT and FQNNGV. This CDR3 has 15 amino acids. This TCR was sampled from a woman between 40 and 55 years old in good health and CMV-seropositive. Sequenced input: PBMCs. J is TRBJ1-1 and V is TRBV11-2; weak D call: TRBD1 (5 bases). The CDR3 is CASSPWGSMNTEAFF. The CDR3 nucleotides are TGTGCCAGCAGCCCCTGGGGCAGCATGAACACTGAAGCTTTCTTT.